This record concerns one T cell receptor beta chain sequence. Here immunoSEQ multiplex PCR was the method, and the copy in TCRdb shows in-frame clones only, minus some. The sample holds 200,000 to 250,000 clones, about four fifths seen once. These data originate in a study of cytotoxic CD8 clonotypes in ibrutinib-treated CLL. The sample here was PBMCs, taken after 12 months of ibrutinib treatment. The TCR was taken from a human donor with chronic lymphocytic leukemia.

The CDR3 is CASSQVGTDTQYF. The CDR3 nucleotides read TGTGCCAGCAGCCAAGTGGGCACAGATACGCAGTATTTT. This rearrangement joins TRBV14 to TRBJ2-3, with D unresolved. The CDR3 runs 13 residues. Germline lookup yields CDR1 SGHDN and CDR2 FVKESK. The ends were cut back, 1 base at V and 1 base at J, with 3 bases in the middle.